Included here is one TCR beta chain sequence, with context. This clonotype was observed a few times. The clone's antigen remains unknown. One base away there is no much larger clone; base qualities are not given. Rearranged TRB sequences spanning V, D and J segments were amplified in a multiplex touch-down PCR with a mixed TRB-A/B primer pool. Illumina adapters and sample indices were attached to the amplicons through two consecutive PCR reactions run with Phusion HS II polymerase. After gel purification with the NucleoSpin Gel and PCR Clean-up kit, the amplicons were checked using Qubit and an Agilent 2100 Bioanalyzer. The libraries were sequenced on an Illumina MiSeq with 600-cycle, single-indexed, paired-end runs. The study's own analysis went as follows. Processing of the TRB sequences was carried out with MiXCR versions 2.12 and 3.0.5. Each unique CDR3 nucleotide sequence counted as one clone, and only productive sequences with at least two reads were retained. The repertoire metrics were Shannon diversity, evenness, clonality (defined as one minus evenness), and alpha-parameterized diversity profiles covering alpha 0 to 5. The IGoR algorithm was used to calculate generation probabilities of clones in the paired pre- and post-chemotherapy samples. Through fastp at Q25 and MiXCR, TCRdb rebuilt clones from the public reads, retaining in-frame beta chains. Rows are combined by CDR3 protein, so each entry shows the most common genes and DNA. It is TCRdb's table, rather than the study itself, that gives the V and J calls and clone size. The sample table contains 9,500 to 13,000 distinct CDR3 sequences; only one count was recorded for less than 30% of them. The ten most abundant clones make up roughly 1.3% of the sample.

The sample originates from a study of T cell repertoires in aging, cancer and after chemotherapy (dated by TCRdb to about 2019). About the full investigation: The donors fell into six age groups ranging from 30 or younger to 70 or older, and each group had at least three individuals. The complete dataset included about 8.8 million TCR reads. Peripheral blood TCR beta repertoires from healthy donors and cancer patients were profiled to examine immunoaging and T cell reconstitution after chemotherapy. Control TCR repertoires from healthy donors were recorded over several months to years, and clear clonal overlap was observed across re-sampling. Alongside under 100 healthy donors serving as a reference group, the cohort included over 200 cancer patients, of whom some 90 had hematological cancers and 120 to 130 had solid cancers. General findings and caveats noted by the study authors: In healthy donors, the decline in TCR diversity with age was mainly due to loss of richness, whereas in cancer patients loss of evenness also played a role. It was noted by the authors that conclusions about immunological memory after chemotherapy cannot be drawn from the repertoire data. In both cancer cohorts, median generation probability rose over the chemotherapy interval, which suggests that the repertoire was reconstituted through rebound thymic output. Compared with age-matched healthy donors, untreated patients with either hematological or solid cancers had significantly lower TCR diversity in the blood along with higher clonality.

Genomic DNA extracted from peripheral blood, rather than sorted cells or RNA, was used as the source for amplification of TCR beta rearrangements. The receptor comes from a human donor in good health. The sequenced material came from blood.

The DNA sequence is given as TGCAGCGTTGCCTCGACTAGCGGGAGAAGGACAGATACGCAGTATTTT. Its product reads: CSVASTSGRRTDTQYF. This receptor chain uses TRBV29-1 and TRBJ2-3; the junction holds 12 bases that match TRBD2. V has 4 bases trimmed and J has 3 bases trimmed; junction bases matching no gene number 8. CDR1 and CDR2 are drawn from the germline V gene: SQVTM, ANQGSEA. The CDR3 runs 16 amino acids, cysteine and phenylalanine included. CDR3 DNA only is kept here, 48 bases in frame from base 1.